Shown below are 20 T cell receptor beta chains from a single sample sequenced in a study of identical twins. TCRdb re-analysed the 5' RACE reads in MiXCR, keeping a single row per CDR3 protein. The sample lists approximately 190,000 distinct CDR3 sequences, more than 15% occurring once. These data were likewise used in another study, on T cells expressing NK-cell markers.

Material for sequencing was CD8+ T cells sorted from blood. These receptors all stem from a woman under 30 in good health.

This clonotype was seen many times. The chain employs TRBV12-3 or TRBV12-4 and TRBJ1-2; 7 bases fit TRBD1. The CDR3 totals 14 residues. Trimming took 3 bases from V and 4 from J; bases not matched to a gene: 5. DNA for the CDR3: TGTGCCAGCAGTTTGAGGGGGCTCGGCTATGGCTACACCTTC. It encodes CASSLRGLGYGYTF.

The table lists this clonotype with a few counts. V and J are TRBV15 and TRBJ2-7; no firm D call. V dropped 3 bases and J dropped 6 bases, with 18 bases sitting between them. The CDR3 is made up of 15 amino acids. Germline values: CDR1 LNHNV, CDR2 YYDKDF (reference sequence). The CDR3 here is CATSSSERGRSEQYF. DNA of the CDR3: TGTGCCACCAGCAGCTCAGAACGTGGGCGAAGCGAGCAGTACTTC.

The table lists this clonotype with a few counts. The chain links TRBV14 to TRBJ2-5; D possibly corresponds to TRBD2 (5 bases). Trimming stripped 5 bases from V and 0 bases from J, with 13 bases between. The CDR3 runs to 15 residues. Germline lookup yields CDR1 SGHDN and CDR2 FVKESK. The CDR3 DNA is TGTGCCAGCAGCGCTCGGGATGGATACCAAGAGACCCAGTACTTC. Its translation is CASSARDGYQETQYF.

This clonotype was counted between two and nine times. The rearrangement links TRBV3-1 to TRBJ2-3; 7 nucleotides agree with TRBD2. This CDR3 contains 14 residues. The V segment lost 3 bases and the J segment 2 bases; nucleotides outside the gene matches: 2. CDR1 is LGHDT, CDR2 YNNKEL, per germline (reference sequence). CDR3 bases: TGTGCCAGCAGCCAGGGGGGGTTCACAGATACGCAGTATTTT. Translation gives CASSQGGFTDTQYF.

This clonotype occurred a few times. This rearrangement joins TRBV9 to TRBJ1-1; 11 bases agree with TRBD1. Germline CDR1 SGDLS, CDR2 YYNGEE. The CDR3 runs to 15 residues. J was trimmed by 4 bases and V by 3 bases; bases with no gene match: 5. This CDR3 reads CASSAGTGGVTEAFF. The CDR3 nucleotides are TGTGCCAGCAGCGCAGGGACAGGGGGGGTCACTGAAGCTTTCTTT. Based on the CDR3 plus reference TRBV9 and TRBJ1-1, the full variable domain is DSGVTQTPKHLITATGQRVTLRCSPRSGDLSVYWYQQSLDQGLQFLIQYYNGEERAKGNILERFSAQQFPDLHSELNLSSLELGDSALYFCASSAGTGGVTEAFFGQGTRLTVV.

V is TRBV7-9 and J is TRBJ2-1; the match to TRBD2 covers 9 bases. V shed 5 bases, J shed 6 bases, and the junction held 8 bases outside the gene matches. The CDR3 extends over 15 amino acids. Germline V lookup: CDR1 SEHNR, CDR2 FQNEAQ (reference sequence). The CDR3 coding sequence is TGTGCCAGCAGCCCCTCTAGCGGGGCCCGCAATGAGCAGTTCTTC. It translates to CASSPSSGARNEQFF.

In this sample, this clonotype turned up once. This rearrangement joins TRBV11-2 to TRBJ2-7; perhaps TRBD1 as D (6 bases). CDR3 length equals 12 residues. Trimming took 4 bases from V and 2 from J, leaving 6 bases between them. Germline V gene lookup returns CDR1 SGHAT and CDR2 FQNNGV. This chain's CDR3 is CASSWDTYEQYF. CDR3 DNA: TGTGCCAGCAGCTGGGACACCTACGAGCAGTACTTC.

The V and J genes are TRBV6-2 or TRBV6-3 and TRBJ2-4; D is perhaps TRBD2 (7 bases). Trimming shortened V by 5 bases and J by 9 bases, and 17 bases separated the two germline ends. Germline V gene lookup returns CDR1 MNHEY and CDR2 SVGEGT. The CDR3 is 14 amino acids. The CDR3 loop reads CASSHLGGASIQYF. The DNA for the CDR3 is TGTGCCAGCAGTCACCTGGGGGGGGCGAGCATTCAGTACTTC.

The CDR3 DNA is TGCAGCGTGTCCGGGACAGGCGCTCCCGGGGCCAACGTCCTGACTTTC. Protein product: CSVSGTGAPGANVLTF. The V and J genes are TRBV29-1 and TRBJ2-6; 8 bases are a match to TRBD1. The germline CDR1 and CDR2 sequences are SQVTM and ANQGSEA. Trimming cost V 6 bases and J 4 bases; bases outside gene matches: 11. This CDR3 is 16 amino acids long.

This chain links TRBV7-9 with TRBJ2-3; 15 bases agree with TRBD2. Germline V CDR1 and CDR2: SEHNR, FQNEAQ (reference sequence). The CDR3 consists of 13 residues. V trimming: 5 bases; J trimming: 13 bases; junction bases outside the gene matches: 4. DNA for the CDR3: TGTGCCAGCAGCACCCGGACTAGCGGGGGGGAGTATTTT. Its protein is CASSTRTSGGEYF.

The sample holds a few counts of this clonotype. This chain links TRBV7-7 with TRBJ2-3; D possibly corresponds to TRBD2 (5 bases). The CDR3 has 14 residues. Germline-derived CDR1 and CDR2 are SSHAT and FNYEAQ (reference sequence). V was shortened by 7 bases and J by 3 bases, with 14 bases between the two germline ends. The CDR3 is CASMRVPGTDTQYF. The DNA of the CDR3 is TGTGCCAGCATGCGGGTGCCCGGGACAGATACGCAGTATTTT.

This CDR3 reads CASSRVRNTEAFF. CDR3 coding DNA: TGCGCCAGCAGCCGGGTTCGTAACACTGAAGCTTTCTTT. This chain connects TRBV5-1 to TRBJ1-1, with D hard to call. V lost 4 bases and J lost 2, with 9 bases in between. The CDR3 totals 13 residues. Germline V CDR1 and CDR2: SGHRS, YFSETQ.

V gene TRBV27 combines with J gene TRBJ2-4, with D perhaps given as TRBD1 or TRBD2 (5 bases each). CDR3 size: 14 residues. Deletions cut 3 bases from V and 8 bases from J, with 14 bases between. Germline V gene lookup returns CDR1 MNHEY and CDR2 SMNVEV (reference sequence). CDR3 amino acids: CASSFGDGVDIQYF. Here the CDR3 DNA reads TGTGCCAGCAGTTTTGGGGACGGGGTAGACATTCAGTACTTC.

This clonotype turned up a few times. For the CDR3, the DNA is TGCGCCAGCAACGGACTAGCGGACTACAATGAGCAGTTCTTC. Its protein product is CASNGLADYNEQFF. The chain has TRBV5-1 and TRBJ2-1; TRBD2 agrees at 10 bases. Germline CDR1 and CDR2: SGHRS and YFSETQ. The CDR3 runs to 14 residues. V lost 6 bases to trimming and J lost 3 bases; unmatched junction nucleotides: 3.

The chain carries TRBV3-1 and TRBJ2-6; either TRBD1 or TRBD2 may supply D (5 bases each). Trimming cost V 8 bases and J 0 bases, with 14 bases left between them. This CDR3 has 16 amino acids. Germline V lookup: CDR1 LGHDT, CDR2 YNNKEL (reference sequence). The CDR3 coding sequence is TGTGCCAGCGGGGGTCCGGAGGCCTCTGGGGCCAACGTCCTGACTTTC. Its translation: CASGGPEASGANVLTF.

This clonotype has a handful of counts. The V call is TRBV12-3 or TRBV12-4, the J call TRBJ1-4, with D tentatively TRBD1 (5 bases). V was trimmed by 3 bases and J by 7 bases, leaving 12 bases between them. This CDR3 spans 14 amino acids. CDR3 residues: CASSLTFGGEKLFF. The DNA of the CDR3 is TGTGCCAGCAGTTTGACATTTGGGGGTGAAAAACTGTTTTTT.

CDR3 nucleotide sequence: TGTGCCAGCAGCTTAGTCCGCTCTGGGGCCAACGTCCTGACTTTC. Residues: CASSLVRSGANVLTF. J is TRBJ2-6 and V is TRBV11-2; D unclear. The CDR3 spans 15 residues. The germline V and J ends were trimmed by 1 base and 0 bases, with 4 bases remaining between them. Germline CDR1 reads SGHAT; CDR2 reads FQNNGV.

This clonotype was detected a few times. CDR3 amino acids: CASSRDRVGNQPQHF. DNA of the CDR3: TGTGCCAGCAGCCGTGACAGGGTTGGCAATCAGCCCCAGCATTTT. The chain recombines TRBV7-9 with TRBJ1-5; 7 bases are a match to TRBD1. The length of the CDR3 is 15 residues. Germline CDR1 reads SEHNR; CDR2 reads FQNEAQ (reference sequence). The V and J ends lost 5 bases and 2 bases, in that order; junction bases with no gene match: 6.

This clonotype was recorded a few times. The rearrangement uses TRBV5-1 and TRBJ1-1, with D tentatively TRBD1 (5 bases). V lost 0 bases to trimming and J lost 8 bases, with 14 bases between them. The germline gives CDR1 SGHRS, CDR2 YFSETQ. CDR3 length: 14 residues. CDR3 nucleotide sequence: TGCGCCAGCAGCTTGGCCTCAGGGCGGGGGGAAGCTTTCTTT. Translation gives CASSLASGRGEAFF.

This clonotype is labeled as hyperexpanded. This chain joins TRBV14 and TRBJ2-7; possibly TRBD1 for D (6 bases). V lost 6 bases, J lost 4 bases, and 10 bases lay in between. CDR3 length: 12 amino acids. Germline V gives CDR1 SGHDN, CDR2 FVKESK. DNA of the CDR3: TGTGCCAGCAGTTCGGACAGATACGAGCAGTACTTC. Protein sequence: CASSSDRYEQYF.